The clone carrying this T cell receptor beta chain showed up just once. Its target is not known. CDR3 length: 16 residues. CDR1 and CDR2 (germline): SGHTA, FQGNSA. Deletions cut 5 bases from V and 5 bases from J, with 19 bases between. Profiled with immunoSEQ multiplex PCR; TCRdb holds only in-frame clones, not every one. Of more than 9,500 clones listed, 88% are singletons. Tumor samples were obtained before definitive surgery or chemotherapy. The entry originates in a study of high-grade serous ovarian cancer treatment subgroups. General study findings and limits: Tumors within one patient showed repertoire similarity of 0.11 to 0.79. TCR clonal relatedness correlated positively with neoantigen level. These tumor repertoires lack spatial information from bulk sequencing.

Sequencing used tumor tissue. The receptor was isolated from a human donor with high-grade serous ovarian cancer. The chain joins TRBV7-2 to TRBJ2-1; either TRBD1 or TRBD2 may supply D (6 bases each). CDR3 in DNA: TGTGCCAGCAGCCAACCGCCGGGGGCCATGAACAATGAGCAGTTCTTC. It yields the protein CASSQPPGAMNNEQFF.